Listed here are 27 T cell receptor beta chains from one sample, sequenced in a study of tumor-infiltrating lymphocytes in primary liver carcinoma. Total RNA amounting to around 530 ng was the source from which TCR beta cDNA was made with a constant-region primer. Three-round nested multiplex PCR performed with slightly modified ARM-PCR produced the TCR beta libraries. The opening two PCR rounds, around 9 cycles each, paired TRBV1-TRBV30 forward primers with a C-beta reverse primer. MiXCR was run by TCRdb on the multiplex PCR reads, yielding one entry per CDR3 protein. The data contain 150,000 to 200,000 distinct CDR3 sequences, less than 70% of them singletons. In addition to blood RNA drawn from unsorted whole blood, germline DNA was extracted. The material sequenced was peripheral blood. These receptors originate from a woman aged 60-70 years with primary liver carcinoma and hepatitis B virus infection.

This clonotype was recorded many times. The rearrangement joins TRBV4-1 to TRBJ2-6, with TRBD1 identical over 8 bases. This CDR3 has 18 residues. Trimming took 3 bases from V and 1 from J; bases not matched to a gene: 8. Germline V gives CDR1 MGHRA, CDR2 YSYEKL. In nucleotides, the CDR3 is TGCGCCAGCAGCCAGCAACCGGGACAGGCTTCTGGGGCCAACGTCCTGACTTTC. Translating gives CASSQQPGQASGANVLTF.

This chain joins TRBV11-2 and TRBJ2-5, with D hard to call. The V gene's germline CDR1 is SGHAT and CDR2 FQNNGV. V shed 7 bases and J shed 4 bases, with 7 bases lying between them. The CDR3 totals 11 residues. This chain's CDR3 is CASNLLETQYF. The CDR3 region has the DNA TGTGCCAGCAACTTGCTAGAGACCCAGTACTTC.

On this clonotype itself: Germline is not matched at one junction end, which may reflect a read error. The chain combines TRBV11-2 with TRBJ1-6, with a possible D match to TRBD1 (5 bases). Germline CDR1 SGHAT, CDR2 FQNNGV. The CDR3 is made up of 15 amino acids. The CDR3 DNA sequence: TGTGCCAGCAGCCTAGAAACAGGAGGCAATTCACCCCCCCGCTTT. This codes for CASSLETGGNSPPRF.

For this clonotype: A read error may produce the germline difference seen at one junction end. V usage is TRBV29-1 and J usage is TRBJ1-1; perhaps TRBD1 as D (6 bases). CDR1 and CDR2 from the germline V gene are SQVTM and ANQGSEA. The CDR3 runs to 14 residues. The CDR3 loop reads CRVVSGQLITEAFF. In DNA, the CDR3 is TGCAGAGTTGTGTCGGGACAACTGATCACTGAAGCTTTCTTT.

This clonotype was seen ten or more times. The CDR3 loop reads CASTPGGLSNQPQHF. CDR3 nucleotides: TGTGCCAGCACCCCGGGGGGTCTGAGCAATCAGCCCCAGCATTTT. The V gene is TRBV12-3 or TRBV12-4, the J gene TRBJ1-5, with D perhaps TRBD1 (5 bases). This CDR3 is built from 15 residues. Trimming removed 7 bases at V and 1 base at J, with 14 bases between.

This chain uses TRBV6-5 with TRBJ1-6, with unresolved D. The ends were cut back, 6 bases at V and 14 bases at J, with 29 bases in the middle. The CDR3 runs to 17 residues. CDR1 MNHEY and CDR2 SVGAGI come from the germline V gene. The CDR3: CASSQSLGVGDNRSLHF. DNA for the CDR3: TGTGCCAGCAGCCAGAGTCTGGGCGTTGGGGATAATCGATCCCTCCACTTT.

As regards this clonotype: Given a much more abundant clone one base away, this may be a read error. The chain uses TRBV4-1 and TRBJ1-6; D is uncertain. CDR3 length: 13 residues. The germline gives CDR1 MGHRA, CDR2 YSYEKL. The DNA of the CDR3 is TGCGCCAGCAGCCAAGATAATTATTCACCCCACCACTTT. Translation: CASSQDNYSPHHF.

This clonotype has only one observation. The J gene is TRBJ2-1, the V gene TRBV5-4; 10 bases align to TRBD2. The CDR3 has 15 residues. Germline values: CDR1 SGHNT, CDR2 YYREEE (reference sequence). V was pared by 3 bases and J by 6 bases, with 6 bases of the junction left unmatched. The chain's CDR3 is CASSSSGRGSNEQFF. The CDR3 DNA follows: TGTGCCAGCAGCTCGAGCGGGAGGGGGAGCAATGAGCAGTTCTTC.

This clonotype was detected a few times. A read error is possible here, since a much larger clone lies one base away. The CDR3 region has the DNA TGTGCCAGCAGTTACGACGTAAACTATTGCTACACCTTC. Translating it yields CASSYDVNYCYTF. The chain couples TRBV6-5 to TRBJ1-2; D is uncertain. The CDR3 spans 13 residues. CDR1 is MNHEY, CDR2 SVGAGI, per germline.

As to this clonotype: No conserved phenylalanine or tryptophan is present at the end of the CDR3, so a read error is the likely explanation. The chain links TRBV5-1 to TRBJ2-1; 9 bases fit TRBD1. The germline gives CDR1 SGHRS, CDR2 YFSETQ. Unmatched junction bases numbered 2, after V lost 3 bases and J lost 1 base. There are 15 residues in the CDR3. This CDR3 reads CASSSGTGSYNEQFL. CDR3 DNA: TGCGCCAGCAGCTCGGGGACAGGGTCCTACAATGAGCAGTTCCTC.

As for this clonotype: With a much larger clone just one base away, this may be a read error. V gene TRBV6-2 or TRBV6-3 combines with J gene TRBJ2-5, with 8 bases aligning to TRBD2. V shed 6 bases, J shed 4 bases, and the junction held 4 bases outside the gene matches. The V gene's germline CDR1 is MNHEY and CDR2 SVGEGT. This CDR3 spans 13 amino acids. The CDR3 loop is CASSRAGVETQYF. DNA for the CDR3: TGTGCCAGCAGCCGAGCGGGAGTAGAGACCCAGTACTTC.

Of note for this clonotype: A read error may be the cause here, since a much bigger clone is one base away. The chain couples TRBV6-5 to TRBJ1-1; the D gene is possibly TRBD1 (6 bases). CDR1 MNHEY and CDR2 SVGAGI come from the germline V gene. This CDR3 has 15 residues. The CDR3, as DNA: TGTGCCGGCAGTTACTTGAGAGCCTCAGGGGCTGAAGCTTTCTTT. The encoded protein is CAGSYLRASGAEAFF.

This clonotype has a single count. The CDR3 is CASRPSVRAQETQYF. For the CDR3, the DNA is TGTGCCAGTAGGCCAAGCGTGAGGGCACAAGAGACCCAGTACTTC. V gene TRBV12-3 or TRBV12-4 combines with J gene TRBJ2-5, with D perhaps matching TRBD2 (5 bases). The CDR3 is 15 amino acids. V lost 9 bases, J lost 2 bases, and 19 bases lay in between.

The rearrangement joins TRBV6-2 or TRBV6-3 to TRBJ2-4, with 7 bases matching TRBD2. The CDR3 runs to 14 residues. J was trimmed by 7 bases and V by 7 bases; bases with no gene match: 10. The germline V gene has CDR1 MNHEY and CDR2 SVGEGT. The CDR3: CASTNGDSGNIQYF. DNA of the CDR3: TGTGCCAGCACCAACGGTGATAGCGGGAACATTCAGTACTTC.

At least ten counts were recorded for this clonotype. This sequence joins TRBV6-2 or TRBV6-3 and TRBJ2-7; D uncertain. Trimming removed 6 bases at V and 0 bases at J, with 9 bases between. The CDR3 length is 13 residues. Germline-derived CDR1 and CDR2 are MNHEY and SVGEGT. Here the CDR3 reads CASSPAVSYEQYF. The CDR3 bases are TGTGCCAGCAGCCCTGCGGTCTCCTACGAGCAGTACTTC.

Concerning this clonotype itself: A read error may produce the germline difference seen at one junction end. This chain links TRBV2 with TRBJ2-5, with D perhaps TRBD2 (6 bases). This CDR3 spans 14 amino acids. CDR1 and CDR2 from the germline V gene are SNHLY and FYNNEI. CDR3 in amino acids: CASPALASQETQYF. Written as DNA, the CDR3 is TGTGCCAGCCCAGCCCTAGCGTCCCAAGAGACACAGTACTTC. Variable domain in full (rest from reference TRBV2 and TRBJ2-5): EPEVTQTPSHQVTQMGQEVILRCVPISNHLYFYWYRQILGQKVEFLVSFYNNEISEKSEIFDDQFSVERPDGSNFTLKIRSTKLEDSAMYFCASPALASQETQYFGPGTRLLVL.

V usage is TRBV29-1 and J usage is TRBJ2-3; TRBD1 might be the D (6 bases). The CDR3 spans 15 residues. Germline CDR1 reads SQVTM; CDR2 reads ANQGSEA. V shed 4 bases and J shed 0 bases, with 14 bases lying between them. The CDR3 reads CSVGVTGTSTDTQYF. The DNA of the CDR3 is TGCAGCGTTGGGGTAACAGGGACCAGCACAGATACGCAGTATTTT.

The chain uses TRBV11-2 and TRBJ2-3; possible D gene TRBD2, 5 bases. The CDR3 runs 15 residues. CDR1 and CDR2 from the germline V gene are SGHAT and FQNNGV. Trimming pared 10 bases from V and 14 bases from J, leaving 31 bases between. CDR3 protein: CATGEGQNGVDMRYF. CDR3 DNA: TGTGCCACCGGCGAGGGCCAGAATGGTGTAGATATGCGGTATTTT.

The gene calls are TRBV6-4 and TRBJ2-3; 9 bases are a match to TRBD2. The CDR3 totals 18 residues. V trimming: 0 bases; J trimming: 5 bases; junction bases outside the gene matches: 12. Germline CDR1 reads MRHNA; CDR2 reads SNTAGT. The CDR3 sequence is CASSDSLSGLASVDTQYF. Written as DNA, the CDR3 is TGTGCCAGCAGTGACTCGCTATCCGGACTAGCGTCTGTAGATACGCAGTATTTT.

A remark on this clonotype: A junction end diverges from the germline sequence, so it may reflect a read error. V gene TRBV28 combines with J gene TRBJ2-6; D is unclear. The CDR3 spans 17 residues. Looked up from germline, CDR1 is MDHEN and CDR2 is SYDVKM. CDR3 nucleotides: TGTACCAGCAGGTGTGACAAGTCCTCTTGGGGGGCCAACGTCCTGACTTTC. This codes for CTSRCDKSSWGANVLTF. Filled out from reference TRBV28 and TRBJ2-6, the complete variable domain reads DVKVTQSSRYLVKRTGEKVFLECVQDMDHENMFWYRQDPGLGLRLIYFSYDVKMKEKGDIPEGYSVSREKKERFSLILESASTNQTSMYLCTSRCDKSSWGANVLTFGAGSRLTVL.

This chain joins TRBV29-1 and TRBJ2-1; 7 bases are a match to TRBD1. Per germline, CDR1 SQVTM and CDR2 ANQGSEA. The CDR3 runs to 16 residues. V gave up 3 bases and J gave up 10 bases; unmatched junction bases: 18. CDR3 loop: CSVDLLLGGSYIEQFF. CDR3 sequence (DNA): TGCAGCGTTGACTTATTACTAGGGGGCTCCTACATAGAGCAGTTCTTC.

This clonotype has ten or more counts. This rearrangement joins TRBV29-1 to TRBJ2-7; 9 nucleotides line up with TRBD2. CDR1 is SQVTM and CDR2 is ANQGSEA in the germline V gene. The CDR3 is made up of 14 amino acids. Trimming removed 2 bases from V and 3 bases from J; junction bases left unmatched: 5. CDR3 bases: TGCAGCGTTGAACGGCTAGCGGGATACTACGAGCAGTACTTC. It is translated as CSVERLAGYYEQYF.

V usage is TRBV19 and J usage is TRBJ2-3; 9 bases line up with TRBD1. There are 15 residues in the CDR3. The germline gives CDR1 LNHDA, CDR2 SQIVND (reference sequence). V shed 4 bases and J 5 bases; nucleotides not matched to a gene: 7. The CDR3 nucleotides are TGTGCCAGTAGTAATAGGGACAGGGCTGGAGATACGCAGTATTTT. As protein: CASSNRDRAGDTQYF.

This clonotype was detected only once. The chain uses TRBV11-1 and TRBJ1-1; no firm D call. CDR1 and CDR2 (germline): SGHAT, FQDESV (reference sequence). V shed 5 bases and J shed 3 bases, with 16 bases lying between them. The CDR3 extends over 15 amino acids. The DNA for the CDR3 is TGTGCCAGCAGCCATTCAGTCCAACCGGACACTGAAGCTTTCTTT. Translated: CASSHSVQPDTEAFF.

With regard to this clonotype: This may stem from a read error, because a much larger clone lies one nucleotide away. This chain joins TRBV10-3 and TRBJ2-5; 8 bases align to TRBD2. The V gene end was trimmed by 2 bases and the J gene end by 2 bases; junction bases not matched to a gene: 4. The V gene's germline CDR1 is ENHRY and CDR2 SYGVKD. This CDR3 is built from 15 residues. CDR3: CAISEGSGMQETQYF. The DNA of the CDR3 is TGTGCCATCAGTGAGGGTAGCGGGATGCAAGAGACCCAGTACTTC.

As concerns this clonotype: An end of the junction does not agree with germline; a read error may underlie this. The gene calls are TRBV11-2 and TRBJ1-1; D is unresolved. In germline, CDR1 is SGHAT, CDR2 FQNNGV. The CDR3 sequence is 13 residues long. The CDR3, as DNA: TGCGCCAGCAGCTTGAGAGTGGACGAGGAAGCTTTCTTT. It is translated as CASSLRVDEEAFF.

This chain joins TRBV6-1 and TRBJ2-5, with 9 bases fitting TRBD2. CDR3 length: 14 amino acids. CDR1 is MNHNS and CDR2 is SASEGT in the germline V gene. The J segment lost 5 bases and the V segment lost 5 bases, leaving 6 bases of the junction unmatched. CDR3 region: CASSISGRGETQYF. CDR3 coding DNA: TGTGCCAGCAGTATTAGCGGGAGAGGGGAGACCCAGTACTTC.